These T cell receptor beta chains were read from a single sample in a study of cytomegalovirus exposure and HLA in healthy donors. Only in-frame clones appear in the TCRdb table, and some are missing; sequencing was by immunoSEQ multiplex PCR. The sample lists 100,000 to 150,000 clones; about 80% were seen once. The specimen sequenced was PBMCs. Receptors were obtained from a middle-aged woman in good health and CMV-seropositive. CDR3s include the opening cysteine and the closing phenylalanine or tryptophan. Each record gives: D gene, clone size, J gene, V gene, CDR3 protein, CDR3 DNA. The D gene is left open where the match is weak. A row's size may be missing; if present it is once, few, many or a size class.

d_gene: TRBD1
abundance: NA
j_gene: TRBJ1-2
v_gene: TRBV9
CDR3aa: CASSPRQGNYGYTF
CDR3nt: TGTGCCAGCAGCCCCCGACAGGGGAACTATGGCTACACCTTC

d_gene: TRBD2
abundance: NA
j_gene: TRBJ2-1
v_gene: TRBV9
CDR3aa: CASSAPTGLAANEQFF
CDR3nt: TGTGCCAGCAGCGCCCCAACGGGACTAGCCGCTAATGAGCAGTTCTTC

d_gene: TRBD1
abundance: once
j_gene: TRBJ1-1
v_gene: TRBV27
CDR3aa: CASSFRDRGNTEAFF
CDR3nt: TGTGCCAGCAGTTTCCGGGACAGGGGGAACACTGAAGCTTTCTTT

d_gene: NA
abundance: NA
j_gene: TRBJ2-7
v_gene: TRBV28
CDR3aa: CASSLSGWAITYEQYF
CDR3nt: TGTGCCAGCAGTTTAAGTGGTTGGGCAATCACCTACGAGCAGTACTTC

d_gene: TRBD2
abundance: once
j_gene: TRBJ2-1
v_gene: TRBV6-5
CDR3aa: CASSTGGLAGGEQFF
CDR3nt: TGTGCCAGCAGTACGGGTGGACTAGCGGGGGGGGAGCAGTTCTTC

d_gene: TRBD2
abundance: once
j_gene: TRBJ2-7
v_gene: TRBV19
CDR3aa: CASSGPGLAGEGYEQYF
CDR3nt: TGTGCCAGTAGTGGGCCGGGACTAGCGGGAGAGGGTTACGAGCAGTACTTC

d_gene: NA
abundance: NA
j_gene: TRBJ2-5
v_gene: TRBV29-1
CDR3aa: CSVVRGGETQYF
CDR3nt: TGCAGCGTTGTCAGAGGCGGTGAGACCCAGTACTTC

d_gene: NA
abundance: NA
j_gene: TRBJ2-5
v_gene: TRBV19
CDR3aa: CASSKLGRQETQYF
CDR3nt: TGTGCCAGTAGTAAACTAGGGAGACAAGAGACCCAGTACTTC

d_gene: TRBD1
abundance: once
j_gene: TRBJ1-2
v_gene: TRBV5-5
CDR3aa: CASSFRDRLDERYGYTF
CDR3nt: TGTGCCAGCAGCTTTAGGGACAGACTCGACGAACGGTATGGCTACACTTTC

d_gene: NA
abundance: NA
j_gene: TRBJ1-1
v_gene: TRBV28
CDR3aa: CASRPTLEGMNTEAFF
CDR3nt: TGTGCCAGCAGACCTACTCTGGAGGGCATGAACACTGAAGCTTTCTTT

d_gene: TRBD1
abundance: NA
j_gene: TRBJ1-2
v_gene: TRBV7-9
CDR3aa: CASSFTGTGGFGYTF
CDR3nt: TGTGCCAGCAGTTTCACCGGGACAGGGGGTTTTGGCTACACCTTC

d_gene: TRBD2
abundance: few
j_gene: TRBJ2-1
v_gene: TRBV9
CDR3aa: CASSVGLAGDNEQFF
CDR3nt: TGTGCCAGCAGCGTAGGACTAGCGGGAGACAATGAGCAGTTCTTC

d_gene: NA
abundance: NA
j_gene: TRBJ2-1
v_gene: TRBV5-3
CDR3aa: CARSYRRETYNEQFF
CDR3nt: TGTGCCAGAAGCTACCGGAGGGAAACCTACAATGAGCAGTTCTTC

d_gene: NA
abundance: NA
j_gene: TRBJ1-2
v_gene: TRBV7-8
CDR3aa: CASSSGIYGYTF
CDR3nt: TGTGCCAGCAGCTCCGGGATCTATGGCTACACCTTC

d_gene: NA
abundance: NA
j_gene: TRBJ2-1
v_gene: TRBV27
CDR3aa: CASSSGTRPYNEQFF
CDR3nt: TGTGCCAGCAGTTCTGGGACTCGCCCCTACAATGAGCAGTTCTTC

d_gene: TRBD1
abundance: few
j_gene: TRBJ2-2
v_gene: TRBV6-5
CDR3aa: CASSYSPGQGAGELFF
CDR3nt: TGTGCCAGCAGTTACTCCCCGGGACAGGGGGCCGGGGAGCTGTTTTTT

d_gene: NA
abundance: NA
j_gene: TRBJ2-7
v_gene: TRBV7-2
CDR3aa: CASSLAQKYEQYF
CDR3nt: TGTGCCAGCAGCTTAGCGCAGAAATACGAGCAGTACTTC

d_gene: NA
abundance: NA
j_gene: TRBJ2-2
v_gene: TRBV28
CDR3aa: CASSFPSSAGELFF
CDR3nt: TGTGCCAGCAGTTTCCCTAGCTCTGCCGGGGAGCTGTTTTTT

d_gene: NA
abundance: once
j_gene: TRBJ2-3
v_gene: TRBV7-9
CDR3aa: CASSLAGGTDTQYF
CDR3nt: TGTGCCAGCAGCTTAGCCGGGGGCACAGATACGCAGTATTTT

d_gene: NA
abundance: NA
j_gene: TRBJ2-5
v_gene: TRBV6-1
CDR3aa: CASSVWRSNQETQYF
CDR3nt: TGTGCCAGCAGTGTCTGGAGGTCGAACCAAGAGACCCAGTACTTC

d_gene: NA
abundance: NA
j_gene: TRBJ2-7
v_gene: TRBV5-6
CDR3aa: CASSLGFSNRAVVEQYF
CDR3nt: TGTGCCAGCAGCTTGGGATTTTCTAACAGGGCAGTTGTCGAGCAGTACTTC

d_gene: NA
abundance: NA
j_gene: TRBJ2-1
v_gene: TRBV5-1
CDR3aa: CASIPMTGTLYNEQFF
CDR3nt: TGCGCCAGCATCCCGATGACCGGGACTCTCTACAATGAGCAGTTCTTC

d_gene: TRBD2
abundance: NA
j_gene: TRBJ2-7
v_gene: TRBV28
CDR3aa: CASSLGLAGGEQYF
CDR3nt: TGTGCCAGCAGTTTAGGACTAGCGGGAGGCGAGCAGTACTTC

d_gene: NA
abundance: NA
j_gene: TRBJ2-7
v_gene: TRBV5-6
CDR3aa: CASTLLVFGGREQYF
CDR3nt: TGTGCCAGCACCCTACTGGTGTTTGGGGGCCGGGAGCAGTACTTC

d_gene: NA
abundance: NA
j_gene: TRBJ2-7
v_gene: TRBV7-9
CDR3aa: CASSLAVVSYEQYF
CDR3nt: TGTGCCAGCAGCTTAGCGGTAGTTTCCTACGAGCAGTACTTC

d_gene: TRBD2
abundance: NA
j_gene: TRBJ2-7
v_gene: TRBV4-2
CDR3aa: CASSPRPTRTSGSFSSDEQYF
CDR3nt: TGTGCCAGCAGCCCACGACCGACGAGGACTAGCGGGAGTTTTTCTTCCGACGAGCAGTACTTC

d_gene: NA
abundance: NA
j_gene: TRBJ2-1
v_gene: TRBV27
CDR3aa: CASSFSSRGEQFF
CDR3nt: TGTGCCAGCAGTTTTAGCTCCCGGGGTGAGCAGTTCTTC

d_gene: TRBD2
abundance: NA
j_gene: TRBJ2-5
v_gene: TRBV19
CDR3aa: CASSITAGAPETQYF
CDR3nt: TGTGCCAGTAGTATAACGGCGGGAGCTCCTGAGACCCAGTACTTC

d_gene: TRBD2
abundance: NA
j_gene: TRBJ2-7
v_gene: TRBV7-9
CDR3aa: CSSSGGWEQYF
CDR3nt: TGTTCCAGCAGCGGGGGGTGGGAGCAGTACTTC

d_gene: TRBD1
abundance: NA
j_gene: TRBJ1-2
v_gene: TRBV28
CDR3aa: CASSRQGTWYGYTF
CDR3nt: TGTGCCAGCAGTCGACAGGGGACGTGGTATGGCTACACCTTC

d_gene: NA
abundance: NA
j_gene: TRBJ2-7
v_gene: TRBV7-9
CDR3aa: CASSLGVLSDYEQYF
CDR3nt: TGTGCCAGCAGCTTAGGCGTCCTAAGCGACTACGAGCAGTACTTC

d_gene: NA
abundance: NA
j_gene: TRBJ2-7
v_gene: TRBV29-1
CDR3aa: CSVVDRSKYEQYF
CDR3nt: TGCAGCGTTGTAGACAGAAGTAAATACGAGCAGTACTTC

d_gene: TRBD2
abundance: NA
j_gene: TRBJ2-2
v_gene: TRBV9
CDR3aa: CASSASRLSGGGTGELFF
CDR3nt: TGTGCCAGCAGCGCCAGTCGACTTAGCGGGGGGGGCACCGGGGAGCTGTTTTTT

d_gene: NA
abundance: NA
j_gene: TRBJ2-1
v_gene: TRBV9
CDR3aa: CASSVYNYNEQFF
CDR3nt: TGTGCCAGCAGCGTATACAACTACAATGAGCAGTTCTTC

d_gene: NA
abundance: NA
j_gene: TRBJ1-4
v_gene: TRBV27
CDR3aa: CASSWGRGGEKLFF
CDR3nt: TGTGCCAGCAGTTGGGGCAGGGGTGGAGAAAAACTGTTTTTT

d_gene: NA
abundance: few
j_gene: TRBJ1-2
v_gene: TRBV2
CDR3aa: CASSDRTVGYTF
CDR3nt: TGTGCCAGCAGTGATAGGACAGTAGGCTACACCTTC

d_gene: TRBD1
abundance: NA
j_gene: TRBJ1-6
v_gene: TRBV28
CDR3aa: CASSFLTGGNSPLHF
CDR3nt: TGTGCCAGCAGTTTTTTGACAGGGGGTAATTCACCCCTCCACTTT

d_gene: TRBD2
abundance: NA
j_gene: TRBJ2-7
v_gene: TRBV6-5
CDR3aa: CASRPLAGSSYEQYF
CDR3nt: TGTGCCAGCAGACCTCTAGCGGGGAGCTCCTACGAGCAGTACTTC

d_gene: NA
abundance: NA
j_gene: TRBJ2-7
v_gene: TRBV13
CDR3aa: CASTIRGFPYEQYF
CDR3nt: TGTGCCAGCACCATACGGGGGTTCCCCTACGAGCAGTACTTC

d_gene: NA
abundance: NA
j_gene: TRBJ2-7
v_gene: TRBV5-6
CDR3aa: CASSLVDNYEQYF
CDR3nt: TGTGCCAGCAGCTTGGTGGACAACTACGAGCAGTACTTC

d_gene: NA
abundance: NA
j_gene: TRBJ1-3
v_gene: TRBV9
CDR3aa: CASSVGHLAGNTIYF
CDR3nt: TGTGCCAGCAGCGTAGGGCACCTGGCTGGAAACACCATATATTTT

d_gene: NA
abundance: NA
j_gene: TRBJ1-5
v_gene: TRBV28
CDR3aa: CASSFRTPSNQPQHF
CDR3nt: TGTGCCAGCAGTTTTCGGACTCCTAGCAATCAGCCCCAGCATTTT